This T cell receptor (beta chain) was recorded in a study of cytomegalovirus exposure and HLA in healthy donors. Whole-study results and caveats: In a later analysis, specific HLA alleles were associated with 15,000 to 20,000 TCR beta sequences at a 0.05 false discovery rate.

The primer mix had 60 Vbeta and 13 Jbeta primers. The table came from immunoSEQ multiplex PCR; TCRdb's copy has only in-frame clones and leaves some out. The profile shows under 200,000 clones, approximately 71% of them singletons. V shed 10 bases and J shed 0 bases, with 16 bases lying between them. CDR3 size: 14 residues. The V gene's germline CDR1 is SGHNT and CDR2 YYREEE (reference sequence). Of note for this clone: Its specificity is unknown.

The material sequenced was PBMCs. The source is a male donor in good health and CMV-seronegative. The gene calls are TRBV5-4 and TRBJ1-2; possible D gene TRBD1, 6 bases. CDR3 sequence reads: CAGGGQEANYGYTF. The CDR3 bases are TGTGCCGGCGGGGGGCAGGAAGCTAACTATGGCTACACCTTC.